These 4 T cell receptor beta chains share one sample of origin, sequenced in a study of post-analysis software for immune sequencing data. Regarding the study as a whole: Controls had lower frequencies than patients of roughly five TRBV segments, which included TRBV5-6, TRBV5-1 and TRBV20-1.

TCR beta cDNA libraries included unique molecular identifiers. TCRdb re-called the PCR reads through MiXCR, storing one row per CDR3 protein. Seen here are around 440,000 distinct CDR3 sequences, less than 45% observed once, and the top ten hold over 10%. No antigen is known for these receptors. Sequenced material: blood. These receptors were collected from a girl aged 5-17 years with multiple sclerosis.

The V and J genes are TRBV4-2 and TRBJ2-5, with D tentatively TRBD1 or TRBD2 (6 bases each). Trimming removed 4 bases at V and 5 bases at J, with 14 bases between. CDR1 and CDR2 from the germline V gene are LGHNA and YNFKEQ. This CDR3 comprises 14 residues. The CDR3 DNA reads TGTGCCAGCAGCCGGGGGCGGGAATGGGAGACCCAGTACTTC. Protein sequence: CASSRGREWETQYF.

The chain combines TRBV4-2 with TRBJ2-5; D not resolved. V shed 0 bases and J shed 11 bases, with 22 bases lying between them. Looked up from germline, CDR1 is LGHNA and CDR2 is YNFKEQ. The CDR3 length is 16 residues. The CDR3 region is CASSQEAASPWGEQYF. In DNA, the CDR3 is TGTGCCAGCAGCCAAGAGGCCGCCAGCCCTTGGGGTGAGCAGTACTTC.

The chain joins TRBV7-6 to TRBJ2-3, with 7 bases fitting TRBD2. This CDR3 region has 15 residues. V lost 3 bases and J lost 6; bases outside the gene matches: 9. CDR1 and CDR2 from the germline V gene are SGHVS and FNYEAQ. In nucleotides, the CDR3 is TGTGCCAGCAGCTTTGGCGGGAGCTCGTGGGATACGCAGTATTTT. Residues: CASSFGGSSWDTQYF.

This chain connects TRBV28 to TRBJ2-1, with TRBD2 identical over 8 bases. CDR1 and CDR2 from the germline V gene are MDHEN and SYDVKM. The CDR3 covers 14 residues. Trimming took 11 bases from V and 0 from J; bases not matched to a gene: 6. The CDR3 sequence: CAGERESSYNEQFF. The CDR3 nucleotides are TGTGCCGGGGAGCGGGAGAGCTCCTACAATGAGCAGTTCTTC.